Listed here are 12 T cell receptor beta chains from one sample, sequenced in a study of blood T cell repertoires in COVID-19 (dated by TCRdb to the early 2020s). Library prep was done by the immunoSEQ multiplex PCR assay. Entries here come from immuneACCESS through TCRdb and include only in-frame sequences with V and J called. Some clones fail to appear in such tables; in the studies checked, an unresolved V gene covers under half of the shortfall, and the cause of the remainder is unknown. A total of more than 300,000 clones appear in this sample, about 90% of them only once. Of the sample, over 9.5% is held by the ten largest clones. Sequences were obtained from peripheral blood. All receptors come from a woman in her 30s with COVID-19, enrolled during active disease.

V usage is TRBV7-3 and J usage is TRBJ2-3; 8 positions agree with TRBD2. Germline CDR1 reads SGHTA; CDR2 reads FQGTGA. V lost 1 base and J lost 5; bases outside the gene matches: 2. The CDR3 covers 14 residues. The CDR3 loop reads CASSLIAGRDTQYF. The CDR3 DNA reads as TGTGCCAGCAGCTTAATAGCGGGAAGAGATACGCAGTATTTT. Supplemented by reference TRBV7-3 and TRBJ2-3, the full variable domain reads GAGVSQTPSNKVTEKGKYVELRCDPISGHTALYWYRQSLGQGPEFLIYFQGTGAADDSGLPNDRFFAVRPEGSVSTLKIQRTERGDSAVYLCASSLIAGRDTQYFGPGTRLTVL.

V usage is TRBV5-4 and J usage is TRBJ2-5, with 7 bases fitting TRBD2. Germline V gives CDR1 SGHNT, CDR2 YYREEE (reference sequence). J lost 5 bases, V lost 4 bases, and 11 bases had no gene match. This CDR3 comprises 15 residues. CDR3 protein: CASSPTSRRGETQYF. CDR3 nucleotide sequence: TGTGCCAGCAGCCCGACTAGCCGCCGGGGGGAGACCCAGTACTTC.

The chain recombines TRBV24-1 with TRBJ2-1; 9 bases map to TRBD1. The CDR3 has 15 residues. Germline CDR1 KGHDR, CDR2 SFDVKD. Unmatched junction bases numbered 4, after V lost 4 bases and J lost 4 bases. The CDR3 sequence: CATSEPGTGYNEQFF. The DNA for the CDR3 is TGTGCCACCAGTGAACCCGGGACAGGGTACAATGAGCAGTTCTTC.

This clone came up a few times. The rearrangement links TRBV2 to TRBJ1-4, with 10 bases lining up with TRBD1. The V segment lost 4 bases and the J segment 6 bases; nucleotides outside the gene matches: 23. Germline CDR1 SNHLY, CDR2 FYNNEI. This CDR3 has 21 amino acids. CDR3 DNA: TGTGCCAGCAGTGTCCTTCGACAGGGGGCGGCCCATACCGGGTTAGATGAAAAACTGTTTTTT. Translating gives CASSVLRQGAAHTGLDEKLFF.

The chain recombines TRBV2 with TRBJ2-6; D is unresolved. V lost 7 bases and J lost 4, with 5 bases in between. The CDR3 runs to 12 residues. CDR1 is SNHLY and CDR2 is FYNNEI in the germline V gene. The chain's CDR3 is CASMRGANVLTF. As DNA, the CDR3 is TGTGCCAGCATGCGCGGGGCCAACGTCCTGACTTTC.

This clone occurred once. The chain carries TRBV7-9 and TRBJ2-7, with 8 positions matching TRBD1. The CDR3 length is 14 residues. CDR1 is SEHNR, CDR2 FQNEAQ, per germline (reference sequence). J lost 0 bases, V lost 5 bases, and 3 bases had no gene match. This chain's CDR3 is CASSAGQGSYEQYF. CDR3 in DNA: TGTGCCAGCAGCGCCGGACAGGGCTCCTACGAGCAGTACTTC.

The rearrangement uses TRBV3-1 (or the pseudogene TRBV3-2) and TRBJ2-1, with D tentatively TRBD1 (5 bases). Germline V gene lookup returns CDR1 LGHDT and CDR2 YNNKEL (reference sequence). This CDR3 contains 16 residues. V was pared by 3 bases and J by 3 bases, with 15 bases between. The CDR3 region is CASSQDTPMGYNEQFF. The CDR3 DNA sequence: TGTGCCAGCAGCCAGGACACTCCGATGGGCTACAATGAGCAGTTCTTC.

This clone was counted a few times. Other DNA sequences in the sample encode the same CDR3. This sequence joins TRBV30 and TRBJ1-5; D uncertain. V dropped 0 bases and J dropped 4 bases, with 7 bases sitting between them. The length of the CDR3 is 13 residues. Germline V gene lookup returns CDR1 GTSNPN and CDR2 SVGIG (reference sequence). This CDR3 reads CAWSVSRNQPQHF. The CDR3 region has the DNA TGTGCCTGGAGTGTATCCAGAAATCAGCCCCAGCATTTT.

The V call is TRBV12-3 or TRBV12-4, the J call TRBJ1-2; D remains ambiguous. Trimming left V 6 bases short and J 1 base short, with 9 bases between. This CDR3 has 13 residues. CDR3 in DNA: TGTGCCAGCAGCAAAACAGATAACTATGGCTACACCTTC. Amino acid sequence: CASSKTDNYGYTF.

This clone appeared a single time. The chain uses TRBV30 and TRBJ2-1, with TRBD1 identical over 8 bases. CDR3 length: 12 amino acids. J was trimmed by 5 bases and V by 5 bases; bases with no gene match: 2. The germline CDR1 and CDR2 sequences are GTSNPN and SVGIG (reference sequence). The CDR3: CAWGQGDNEQFF. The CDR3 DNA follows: TGTGCCTGGGGACAGGGCGACAATGAGCAGTTCTTC.

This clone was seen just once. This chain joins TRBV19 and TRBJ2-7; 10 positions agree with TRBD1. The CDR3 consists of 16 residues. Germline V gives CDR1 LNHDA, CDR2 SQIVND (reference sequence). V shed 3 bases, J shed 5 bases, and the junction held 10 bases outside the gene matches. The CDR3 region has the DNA TGTGCCAGTAGTATGCGGACAGGGGGTTTCGGGAACGAGCAGTACTTC. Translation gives CASSMRTGGFGNEQYF.

The CDR3 DNA sequence: TGTGCCTGGAGACTGACTGAAGCTTTCTTT. It specifies CAWRLTEAFF. This chain connects TRBV30 to TRBJ1-1; the D is unclear. In germline, CDR1 is GTSNPN, CDR2 SVGIG (reference sequence). The CDR3 spans 10 residues. V was pared by 3 bases and J by 5 bases, with 4 bases between.